This T cell receptor (beta chain) was obtained from a study of cytomegalovirus exposure and HLA in healthy donors. Notes on the study in general: Later findings reportedly placed an Asian-associated ancestry cluster below the approximately 670-donor mean for N-insertions.

Concerning this clone itself: Its antigen is undetermined.

The PCR made use of 60 Vbeta and 13 Jbeta primers. Assay: immunoSEQ multiplex PCR; the TCRdb copy retains only in-frame clones and omits some. The table includes a few hundred thousand clones, 70% to 90% detected once. Germline values: CDR1 LNHNV, CDR2 YYDKDF (reference sequence). With 0 bases removed from V and 6 bases from J, the gap between germline ends came to 21 bases. This CDR3 is built from 17 residues. V gene TRBV15 combines with J gene TRBJ2-7; D possibly corresponds to TRBD1 (6 bases). This TCR was recovered from a man younger than 40 in good health and CMV-seronegative. Sequenced input: PBMCs. The CDR3 region is CATSRDLSRTRGGEQYF. For the CDR3, the DNA is TGTGCCACCAGCAGAGATCTCTCGAGAACCCGAGGGGGCGAGCAGTACTTC.